This TCR beta chain originates from a study of shared clonotypes between healthy human individuals. Data came from immunoSEQ multiplex PCR; TCRdb stores just in-frame clones and leaves some out. The sample comprises approximately 2.4 million clones, 90% to 97% of which are singletons, and around 0.13% rests with the top ten. About this clone: This CDR3 is also generated by other DNA sequences in the sample.

The length of the CDR3 is 15 residues. V dropped 4 bases and J dropped 2; count of bases not matched to a gene: 8. Germline CDR1 is MDHEN and CDR2 is SYDVKM. This rearrangement joins TRBV28 to TRBJ2-7; TRBD2 agrees at 7 bases. The sample was naive CD4+ T cells sorted from blood. Subset here: CD45RA+ positively selected. The receptor comes from a man aged 18 to 30 in good health. The CDR3 sequence is CASSSPGGGTYEQYF. Written as DNA, the CDR3 is TGTGCCAGCAGTTCCCCTGGCGGGGGAACCTACGAGCAGTACTTC. The full variable domain, its missing parts supplied by reference TRBV28 and TRBJ2-7, is DVKVTQSSRYLVKRTGEKVFLECVQDMDHENMFWYRQDPGLGLRLIYFSYDVKMKEKGDIPEGYSVSREKKERFSLILESASTNQTSMYLCASSSPGGGTYEQYFGPGTRLTVT.